The 14 T cell receptor beta chains in this list originate from one sample, sequenced in a study of identical twins. MiXCR was run by TCRdb on the 5' RACE reads, yielding one entry per CDR3 protein. The sample carries more than 1.5 million distinct CDR3 sequences, roughly 35% recorded once. What was sequenced was cord blood. These TCRs come from a newborn girl in good health.

In regard to this clonotype: A read error may account for a junction end that differs from germline. The chain combines TRBV11-1 with TRBJ2-7; the D is unclear. The CDR3 has 16 residues. The germline V gene has CDR1 SGHAT and CDR2 FQDESV (reference sequence). CDR3 protein: CASSPPISVSSYERYF. CDR3 coding DNA: TGTGCCAGCAGCCCTCCGATTAGTGTCTCCTCCTACGAGCGGTACTTC.

For the CDR3, the DNA is TGCAGTGCTAGAGAGCGGACAGGGGGTAATTCACCCCTCCACTTT. Amino acids: CSARERTGGNSPLHF. The chain couples TRBV20-1 to TRBJ1-6; the match to TRBD1 covers 10 bases. The CDR3 totals 15 residues. V gave up 0 bases and J gave up 6 bases; unmatched junction bases: 2. The germline V gene has CDR1 DFQATT and CDR2 SNEGSKA (reference sequence).

This clonotype has just a few counts. The chain recombines TRBV12-3 or TRBV12-4 with TRBJ1-1, with D possibly being TRBD1 (6 bases). The CDR3 has 15 residues. V lost 6 bases to trimming and J lost 5 bases, with 19 bases between them. The CDR3, as DNA: TGTGCCAGCAGATCTCCGGGGGCCTTTAGAACTGAAGCTTTCTTT. It translates to CASRSPGAFRTEAFF.

This chain uses TRBV28 with TRBJ2-7; 7 bases line up with TRBD2. This CDR3 spans 15 amino acids. The germline gives CDR1 MDHEN, CDR2 SYDVKM. Trimming removed 5 bases from V and 3 bases from J; junction bases left unmatched: 10. CDR3 residues: CASSPPLAGLYEQYF. The CDR3 DNA reads as TGTGCCAGCAGTCCCCCTTTAGCGGGCCTCTACGAGCAGTACTTC.

The chain couples TRBV28 to TRBJ2-1, with D perhaps matching TRBD1 (5 bases). V was clipped by 8 bases and J by 0 bases, with 14 bases between them. Germline loops: CDR1 MDHEN, CDR2 SYDVKM. The CDR3 contains 15 residues. The CDR3 reads CASGPPGRSYNEQFF. CDR3 in DNA: TGTGCCAGCGGACCCCCAGGGCGCTCCTACAATGAGCAGTTCTTC.

The table lists this clonotype with a few counts. The rearrangement links TRBV6-1 to TRBJ1-2, with a tentative D call TRBD1 (5 bases). CDR3 length: 13 residues. CDR1 MNHNS and CDR2 SASEGT come from the germline V gene. Trimming left V 1 base short and J 6 bases short, with 9 bases between. DNA for the CDR3: TGTGCCAGCAGTGAAGTCAGGGACCATGGCTACACCTTC. This gives the protein CASSEVRDHGYTF.

The V call is TRBV7-6, the J call TRBJ2-3; TRBD2 matches 9 bases. This CDR3 is built from 14 residues. The junction had 7 bases not matched to a gene; V was cut back by 4 bases and J by 8 bases. Per the germline V gene, CDR1 is SGHVS and CDR2 is FNYEAQ. The CDR3 spells CASSSRLAVGTQYF. CDR3 nucleotide sequence: TGTGCCAGCAGCTCGCGACTAGCGGTAGGTACGCAGTATTTT.

This clonotype has a handful of counts. The CDR3 sequence is CAISVPGMNTEAFF. The CDR3 DNA reads as TGTGCCATCAGTGTGCCGGGTATGAACACTGAAGCTTTCTTT. This chain links TRBV10-3 with TRBJ1-1; D is undetermined. Trimming removed 4 bases from V and 0 bases from J, with 9 bases in between. Per the germline V gene, CDR1 is ENHRY and CDR2 is SYGVKD. This CDR3 region has 14 residues.

The CDR3, as DNA: TGTGCCAGCAGTATTGGGACTAGCAGCAATAATGAGCAGTACTTC. Its translation is CASSIGTSSNNEQYF. V and J are TRBV2 and TRBJ2-5; 9 positions match TRBD2. This CDR3 is 15 amino acids long. The V segment lost 5 bases and the J segment 11 bases; nucleotides outside the gene matches: 15. CDR1 is SNHLY and CDR2 is FYNNEI in the germline V gene.

The chain couples TRBV6-5 to TRBJ1-1; no clear D. Germline V gene lookup returns CDR1 MNHEY and CDR2 SVGAGI. CDR3 length: 14 amino acids. V gave up 2 bases and J gave up 1 base, with 8 bases separating them. The CDR3: CASSYGVGNTEAFF. As DNA, the CDR3 is TGTGCCAGCAGTTACGGGGTCGGGAACACTGAAGCTTTCTTT.

This clonotype is a singleton in its sample. This rearrangement joins TRBV20-1 to TRBJ2-1; TRBD2 matches 8 bases. Near its end, the DNA agrees better with TRBJ2-7, so the J call may be wrong. Germline assignment: CDR1 DFQATT and CDR2 SNEGSKA (reference sequence). The CDR3 extends over 14 amino acids. The chain's CDR3 is CSARAAGVIYEQYF. DNA of the CDR3: TGCAGTGCTAGAGCAGCGGGGGTGATCTACGAGCAGTACTTC.

The V and J genes are TRBV10-3 and TRBJ1-5; 8 bases match TRBD1. This CDR3 contains 13 residues. CDR1 is ENHRY and CDR2 is SYGVKD in the germline V gene. Germline trimming cut 2 bases from V and 6 bases from J; bases unmatched to any gene: 0. The DNA of the CDR3 is TGTGCCATCAGTGAGGACAGGGGTCAGCCCCAGCATTTT. The encoded protein is CAISEDRGQPQHF.

A few counts support this clonotype. The J gene is TRBJ2-7, the V gene TRBV12-3 or TRBV12-4, with 8 bases aligning to TRBD2. This CDR3 contains 19 residues. Losses at the gene ends were 5 bases for V and 1 base for J; bases not matched to a gene: 19. The CDR3 here is CASSRALTSAPLLSYEQYF. The DNA of the CDR3 is TGTGCCAGCAGTAGGGCACTGACTAGCGCACCTCTCCTTTCCTACGAGCAGTACTTC.

In its sample, this clonotype was seen many times. The chain carries TRBV7-7 and TRBJ2-5, with D perhaps assigned TRBD1 or TRBD2 (5 bases each). This CDR3 is 13 amino acids long. CDR1 is SSHAT, CDR2 FNYEAQ, per germline (reference sequence). Trimming left V 3 bases short and J 4 bases short, with 9 bases between. CDR3 in amino acids: CASSFTGTETQYF. Here the CDR3 DNA reads TGTGCCAGCAGCTTTACGGGGACAGAGACCCAGTACTTC.